The present entry profiles one T cell receptor (beta chain) with its context. Looked up from germline, CDR1 is GTSNPN and CDR2 is SVGIG (reference sequence). The CDR3 spans 13 residues. V gave up 0 bases and J gave up 5 bases; unmatched junction bases: 1. The method was immunoSEQ multiplex PCR; TCRdb's version includes in-frame clones alone and lacks a portion of them. Of around 74,000 clones in the sample, 75% to 90% are singletons; the top ten hold approximately 3.3%. This entry belongs to a study of T cell changes during pregnancy in multiple sclerosis. The TCR sequence derives from a female donor with multiple sclerosis, enrolled in a pregnancy study. The source material was peripheral blood, sampled before pregnancy. This chain connects TRBV30 to TRBJ1-5, with 7 bases fitting TRBD1. Written as DNA, the CDR3 is TGTGCCTGGAGTGTAGACAGGGATCAGCCCCAGCATTTT. This gives the protein CAWSVDRDQPQHF.